This is a list of T cell receptor beta chains from one sample in a study of immune heterogeneity within non-small cell lung tumors. MiXCR, run by TCRdb on the multiplex PCR reads, gives a single entry per CDR3 protein. The sample holds over 30,000 distinct CDR3 sequences, 28% seen once. Sequencing was performed on lung tumor tissue. The receptor source for this set is a man in his forties or fifties with non-small cell lung cancer. Both conserved end residues are part of each CDR3. A D gene is named only where the DNA matches it firmly. Expanded clones get a size class; other rows say once, few or many, or leave the size out.

CDR3nt: TGTGCCAGCAGCTCCGGGACAGGGGGCAATCAGCCCCAGCATTTT
CDR3aa: CASSSGTGGNQPQHF
abundance: many
v_gene: TRBV7-9
d_gene: TRBD1
j_gene: TRBJ1-5
len: 15

CDR3nt: TGTGCTAGTGCCTCACTTGAAGCTTTCTTT
CDR3aa: CASASLEAFF
abundance: few
v_gene: TRBV12-5
d_gene: .
j_gene: TRBJ1-1
len: 10

CDR3nt: TGTGCCAGCAGCAGCGCGAAATTCTCCTACAATGAGCAGTTCTTC
CDR3aa: CASSSAKFSYNEQFF
abundance: many
v_gene: TRBV6-2/TRBV6-3
d_gene: .
j_gene: TRBJ2-1
len: 15

CDR3nt: TGTGCCAGTAGTATATCGGCTTGGGGGTTTAGTAATCAGCCCCAGAATTTT
CDR3aa: CASSISAWGFSNQPQNF
abundance: .
v_gene: TRBV19
d_gene: .
j_gene: TRBJ1-5
len: 17

CDR3nt: TGTGCCAGCAGAAGGGCGAGCGGACTCTACGAGCAGTACTTC
CDR3aa: CASRRASGLYEQYF
abundance: many
v_gene: TRBV6-2/TRBV6-3
d_gene: .
j_gene: TRBJ2-7
len: 14

CDR3nt: TGCAGTGCTACCCCCGGACTAGCCGGGGCCAAAAACATTCAGTACTTC
CDR3aa: CSATPGLAGAKNIQYF
abundance: few
v_gene: TRBV20-1
d_gene: TRBD2
j_gene: TRBJ2-4
len: 16

CDR3nt: TGCGCCAGCAGCTTGGACACCCAGAACACCGGGGAGCTGTTTTTT
CDR3aa: CASSLDTQNTGELFF
abundance: .
v_gene: TRBV5-1
d_gene: .
j_gene: TRBJ2-2
len: 15

CDR3nt: TGCGCCAGCAGCCAAGTATCAGGCGGGCCGAAGACGTTAGACTTC
CDR3aa: CASSQVSGGPKTLDF
abundance: .
v_gene: TRBV4-3
d_gene: .
j_gene: TRBJ2-7
len: 15

CDR3nt: TGCGCCAGCAGCCAAGACTCGTCGGGGGCCTCCTACGAGCAGTACTTC
CDR3aa: CASSQDSSGASYEQYF
abundance: .
v_gene: TRBV4-1
d_gene: .
j_gene: TRBJ2-7
len: 16

CDR3nt: TGTGCCAGCAGGGGGACGGGAGGGCCCTCCGATACGCAGTATTTT
CDR3aa: CASRGTGGPSDTQYF
abundance: few
v_gene: TRBV2
d_gene: TRBD2
j_gene: TRBJ2-3
len: 15

CDR3nt: TGTGCCAGCAGCCAAGTCGAGGGGACTGAAGCTTTCTTT
CDR3aa: CASSQVEGTEAFF
abundance: .
v_gene: TRBV3-1
d_gene: .
j_gene: TRBJ1-1
len: 13

CDR3nt: TGTGCCAGCAGTTACTGGGCTAGCGGAAAAGAGACCCAGTACTTC
CDR3aa: CASSYWASGKETQYF
abundance: many
v_gene: TRBV6-5
d_gene: TRBD2
j_gene: TRBJ2-5
len: 15

CDR3nt: TGTGCCACCAGTGATTTCAGCGGGACGACGGGTGGGGAGCTGTTTTTT
CDR3aa: CATSDFSGTTGGELFF
abundance: many
v_gene: TRBV24-1
d_gene: TRBD2
j_gene: TRBJ2-2
len: 16

CDR3nt: TGTGCCATCAGTGAGTCGGTACGGGAGGTATCGTACGAGCAGTACTTC
CDR3aa: CAISESVREVSYEQYF
abundance: .
v_gene: TRBV10-3
d_gene: TRBD2
j_gene: TRBJ2-7
len: 16

CDR3nt: TGCGCCAGCAGCCAAAATAGCGGGGGTACCTACGAGCAGTACTTC
CDR3aa: CASSQNSGGTYEQYF
abundance: medium-sized
v_gene: TRBV4-1
d_gene: TRBD2
j_gene: TRBJ2-7
len: 15

CDR3nt: TGTGCCAGCAGCATGCAGCGGAGGGGACGCACAGATACGCAGTATTTT
CDR3aa: CASSMQRRGRTDTQYF
abundance: .
v_gene: TRBV7-9
d_gene: .
j_gene: TRBJ2-3
len: 16

CDR3nt: TGTTCCAGCAGCATGTGGGGGGGCTGGAACACTGAAGCTTTCTTT
CDR3aa: CSSSMWGGWNTEAFF
abundance: .
v_gene: TRBV5-6
d_gene: .
j_gene: TRBJ1-1
len: 15

CDR3nt: TGTGCCAGCAGCTTTAGGGCGGGAGGCACAGATACGCAGTATTTT
CDR3aa: CASSFRAGGTDTQYF
abundance: few
v_gene: TRBV11-1
d_gene: TRBD2
j_gene: TRBJ2-3
len: 15

CDR3nt: TGCGCCAGCAGCCAAGATGATAAGCGTTACTCCTACGAGCAGTACTTC
CDR3aa: CASSQDDKRYSYEQYF
abundance: few
v_gene: TRBV4-1
d_gene: .
j_gene: TRBJ2-7
len: 16

CDR3nt: TGTGCCAGCAGCGACCCGAGACAGGGAACTGAAGCTTTCTTT
CDR3aa: CASSDPRQGTEAFF
abundance: .
v_gene: TRBV7-9
d_gene: TRBD1
j_gene: TRBJ1-1
len: 14

CDR3nt: TGTGCCAGCAGCTTGGGACTAGCGGGAGGGCGGGGGGAGCTGTTTTTT
CDR3aa: CASSLGLAGGRGELFF
abundance: few
v_gene: TRBV7-2
d_gene: TRBD2
j_gene: TRBJ2-2
len: 16

CDR3nt: TGTGCCAGCAGCGTACAGGGGACTAGCTCCTACGAGCAGTACTTC
CDR3aa: CASSVQGTSSYEQYF
abundance: many
v_gene: TRBV9
d_gene: TRBD2
j_gene: TRBJ2-7
len: 15

CDR3nt: TGTGCCAGCAGCCCCACGGGCTCTGGGGCCAACGTCCTGACTTTC
CDR3aa: CASSPTGSGANVLTF
abundance: many
v_gene: TRBV28
d_gene: .
j_gene: TRBJ2-6
len: 15

CDR3nt: TGTGCCAGCAGTCAGGACAGGGCCTCCTACAATGAGCAGTTCTTC
CDR3aa: CASSQDRASYNEQFF
abundance: .
v_gene: TRBV2
d_gene: TRBD1
j_gene: TRBJ2-1
len: 15

CDR3nt: TGTGCCAGCAGTGAAGGGGTAATGTCCTACAATGAGCAGTTCTTC
CDR3aa: CASSEGVMSYNEQFF
abundance: medium-sized
v_gene: TRBV6-1
d_gene: .
j_gene: TRBJ2-1
len: 15

CDR3nt: TGTGCCTGGAGTCCAAGGACTAGCGGGACACAAGAGACCCAGTACTTC
CDR3aa: CAWSPRTSGTQETQYF
abundance: few
v_gene: TRBV30
d_gene: TRBD2
j_gene: TRBJ2-5
len: 16

CDR3nt: TGTGCCAGCAGCTTCGGTGGGACCCTATCCTACGAGCAGTACTTC
CDR3aa: CASSFGGTLSYEQYF
abundance: medium-sized
v_gene: TRBV7-8
d_gene: .
j_gene: TRBJ2-7
len: 15

CDR3nt: TGTGCCAGCAGCGTTCGGAGCGGGCTGGACACAGATACGCAGTATTTT
CDR3aa: CASSVRSGLDTDTQYF
abundance: many
v_gene: TRBV9
d_gene: .
j_gene: TRBJ2-3
len: 16

CDR3nt: TGTGCCAGCAGGGCGGAGGGTAACACCGGGGAGCTGTTTTTT
CDR3aa: CASRAEGNTGELFF
abundance: .
v_gene: TRBV3-1
d_gene: .
j_gene: TRBJ2-2
len: 14

CDR3nt: TGTGCCAGCAGTGATGCCAGGGTCGCTGCTTTCTTT
CDR3aa: CASSDARVAAFF
abundance: many
v_gene: TRBV2
d_gene: .
j_gene: TRBJ1-1
len: 12

CDR3nt: TGTGCCACCAGCAGAGGGCTAGCGGGACGGGAGACCCAGTACTTC
CDR3aa: CATSRGLAGRETQYF
abundance: .
v_gene: TRBV15
d_gene: TRBD2
j_gene: TRBJ2-5
len: 15

CDR3nt: TGTGCCAGCAGTCTTCCAGGGACGTACGAGCAGTACTTC
CDR3aa: CASSLPGTYEQYF
abundance: few
v_gene: TRBV25-1
d_gene: .
j_gene: TRBJ2-7
len: 13

CDR3nt: TGTGCCAGCAGCGTAGAGGGGACAGATGGAAAACTGTTTTTT
CDR3aa: CASSVEGTDGKLFF
abundance: few
v_gene: TRBV9
d_gene: TRBD1
j_gene: TRBJ1-4
len: 14

CDR3nt: TGCGCCAGCGCTCCCGGGGGGGCCGATGAGCAGTTCTTC
CDR3aa: CASAPGGADEQFF
abundance: many
v_gene: TRBV5-1
d_gene: TRBD2
j_gene: TRBJ2-1
len: 13

CDR3nt: TGTGCCAGCGCTGGCAGCGTGGCGCTGGGAGCTTTCTTT
CDR3aa: CASAGSVALGAFF
abundance: few
v_gene: TRBV6-2/TRBV6-3
d_gene: .
j_gene: TRBJ1-1
len: 13

CDR3nt: TGTGCCAGCAGTTACTCGTTCAGGAACACTGAAGCTTTCTTT
CDR3aa: CASSYSFRNTEAFF
abundance: few
v_gene: TRBV6-5
d_gene: .
j_gene: TRBJ1-1
len: 14

CDR3nt: TGTGCCAGCATTGACAGCAGCTCCTACAATGAGCAGTTCTTC
CDR3aa: CASIDSSSYNEQFF
abundance: many
v_gene: TRBV6-1
d_gene: .
j_gene: TRBJ2-1
len: 14

CDR3nt: TGTGCCAGCAGTATAGGGACAGACGCTGACAAACTGTTTTTT
CDR3aa: CASSIGTDADKLFF
abundance: .
v_gene: TRBV12-3/TRBV12-4
d_gene: TRBD1
j_gene: TRBJ1-4
len: 14

CDR3nt: TGTGCCAGCAGCCCAGGGCGGGCAACGGAACTGTTTTTT
CDR3aa: CASSPGRATELFF
abundance: .
v_gene: TRBV5-6
d_gene: .
j_gene: TRBJ1-4
len: 13

CDR3nt: TGTGCCAGCAACTCGCTCTGGGGGGAAGAGAGCACTGAAGCTTTCTTT
CDR3aa: CASNSLWGEESTEAFF
abundance: .
v_gene: TRBV6-2/TRBV6-3
d_gene: .
j_gene: TRBJ1-1
len: 16

CDR3nt: TGCGCCAGCAGTGGGACCGGGACTAGCGGCACAGATACGCAGTATTTT
CDR3aa: CASSGTGTSGTDTQYF
abundance: many
v_gene: TRBV10-1
d_gene: TRBD2
j_gene: TRBJ2-3
len: 16

CDR3nt: TGTGCCATCAGACCCGGACTAGCGGACACAGATACGCAGTATTTT
CDR3aa: CAIRPGLADTDTQYF
abundance: .
v_gene: TRBV10-3
d_gene: TRBD2
j_gene: TRBJ2-3
len: 15

CDR3nt: TGCGCCAGCGGGGCGGGACGCACGACTGGTCGGCACGCCGCGGCCTACAATGAGCAGTTCTTC
CDR3aa: CASGAGRTTGRHAAAYNEQFF
abundance: few
v_gene: TRBV10-2
d_gene: .
j_gene: TRBJ2-1
len: 21

CDR3nt: TGTGCCAGCAGCTTCTCATTTGGCGGGGAGCTGTTTTTT
CDR3aa: CASSFSFGGELFF
abundance: few
v_gene: TRBV7-2
d_gene: .
j_gene: TRBJ2-2
len: 13